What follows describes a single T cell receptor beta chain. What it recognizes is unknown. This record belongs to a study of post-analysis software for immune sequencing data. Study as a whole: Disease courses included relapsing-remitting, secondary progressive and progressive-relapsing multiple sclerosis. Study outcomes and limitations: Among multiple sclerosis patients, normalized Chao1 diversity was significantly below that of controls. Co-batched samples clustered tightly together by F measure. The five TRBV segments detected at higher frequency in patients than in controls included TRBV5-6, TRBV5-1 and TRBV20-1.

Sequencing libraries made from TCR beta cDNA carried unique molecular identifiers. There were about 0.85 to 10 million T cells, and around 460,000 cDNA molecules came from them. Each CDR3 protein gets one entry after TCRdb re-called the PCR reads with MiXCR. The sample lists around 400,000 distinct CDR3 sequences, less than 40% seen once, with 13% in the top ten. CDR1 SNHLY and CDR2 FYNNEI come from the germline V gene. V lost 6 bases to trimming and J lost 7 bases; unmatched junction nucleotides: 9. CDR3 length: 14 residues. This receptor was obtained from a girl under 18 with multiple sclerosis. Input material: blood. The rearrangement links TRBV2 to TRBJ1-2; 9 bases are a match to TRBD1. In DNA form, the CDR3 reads TGTGCCAGCAGAGCAGGACAGGGGAGTGGTGGCTACACCTTC. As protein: CASRAGQGSGGYTF.